A single sample gave rise to the 24 T cell receptor beta chains below, sequenced in a study of PD-1 and CTLA-4 blockade in melanoma. TCRdb keeps only in-frame clones here, not all; method: immunoSEQ multiplex PCR. The sample has 20,000 to 25,000 clones; approximately 88% are singletons. Source: CD8+ T cells from peripheral blood, taken before anti-PD-1 treatment. The receptors derive from a human donor with melanoma.

The CDR3, as DNA: TGTGCCAGCAAACAGGGAGGTTCGGCCCCCGGAGCTTTCTTT. It codes for CASKQGGSAPGAFF. This rearrangement joins TRBV27 to TRBJ1-1; a possible D gene is TRBD1 (6 bases). V was pared by 7 bases and J by 10 bases, with 22 bases between. Germline lookup yields CDR1 MNHEY and CDR2 SMNVEV (reference sequence). The CDR3 runs 14 residues.

This clone has a single count. This chain links TRBV2 with TRBJ1-3, with D tentatively TRBD1 (6 bases). Germline lookup yields CDR1 SNHLY and CDR2 FYNNEI. This CDR3 has 17 amino acids. Deletions cut 5 bases from V and 4 bases from J, with 21 bases between. The CDR3 reads CASSWELEGVDGNTIYF. The CDR3 DNA follows: TGTGCCAGCAGTTGGGAGCTAGAGGGGGTAGACGGAAACACCATATATTTT.

The chain is built from TRBV4-1 and TRBJ1-5, with D uncertain. In germline, CDR1 is MGHRA, CDR2 YSYEKL. The CDR3 spans 13 residues. V dropped 2 bases and J dropped 5 bases, with 7 bases sitting between them. The CDR3: CASSQQYYQPQHF. The CDR3 DNA sequence: TGCGCCAGCAGCCAACAGTACTATCAGCCCCAGCATTTT.

The rearrangement joins TRBV6-5 to TRBJ1-4; D unresolved. The germline CDR1 and CDR2 sequences are MNHEY and SVGAGI. The CDR3 length is 14 residues. The germline V and J ends were trimmed by 5 bases and 6 bases, with 13 bases remaining between them. The CDR3 DNA sequence: TGTGCCAGCAGTACAAATCATGGGTATGAAAAACTGTTTTTT. It specifies CASSTNHGYEKLFF.

The J gene is TRBJ1-2, the V gene TRBV7-9, with D unclear. V was trimmed by 1 base and J by 3 bases, leaving 12 bases between them. This CDR3 has 15 amino acids. The germline gives CDR1 SEHNR, CDR2 FQNEAQ (reference sequence). The CDR3 protein is CASSLVGPADYGYTF. CDR3 bases: TGTGCCAGCAGCTTAGTCGGACCGGCTGACTATGGCTACACCTTC.

The chain carries TRBV7-9 and TRBJ1-2; TRBD1 matches 7 bases. This CDR3 comprises 15 residues. The ends lost 5 bases at V and 8 bases at J; junction bases unmatched: 14. Germline V gene data show CDR1 as SEHNR and CDR2 as FQNEAQ (reference sequence). The CDR3 DNA sequence: TGTGCCAGCAGCCCGACAGGGCCTCCTAGGAGGGGCTACACCTTC. Protein sequence: CASSPTGPPRRGYTF.

The chain employs TRBV7-9 and TRBJ1-1, with 7 bases matching TRBD1. Germline CDR1 reads SEHNR; CDR2 reads FQNEAQ (reference sequence). The V gene end was trimmed by 5 bases and the J gene end by 1 base; junction bases not matched to a gene: 7. The CDR3 spans 15 residues. CDR3 sequence: CASSPTRGPNTEAFF. The CDR3 DNA follows: TGTGCCAGCAGCCCTACAAGGGGGCCGAACACTGAAGCTTTCTTT.

V and J are TRBV29-1 and TRBJ2-2, with D possibly TRBD1 on 5 matching bases. The CDR3 loop spans 12 amino acids. Germline V lookup: CDR1 SQVTM, CDR2 ANQGSEA. V was pared by 7 bases and J by 6 bases, with 12 bases between. CDR3 sequence reads: CSALQESGELFF. For the CDR3, the DNA is TGCAGCGCCTTACAGGAATCCGGGGAGCTGTTTTTT.

The chain has TRBV13 and TRBJ2-1, with a weak D call TRBD1 (6 bases). V was clipped by 3 bases and J by 3 bases, with 12 bases between them. Germline CDR1 PRHDT, CDR2 FYEKMQ (reference sequence). The CDR3 is 15 residues long. The CDR3 DNA reads TGTGCCAGCAGCTTCCTGACAGGACTCTACAATGAGCAGTTCTTC. Protein sequence: CASSFLTGLYNEQFF.

The genes are TRBV5-4 and TRBJ2-1, with unresolved D. CDR1 is SGHNT, CDR2 YYREEE, per germline (reference sequence). The CDR3 runs to 15 residues. V dropped 0 bases and J dropped 3 bases, with 10 bases sitting between them. The CDR3 loop reads CASSLAGFGYNEQFF. CDR3 in DNA: TGTGCCAGCAGCTTGGCCGGGTTTGGCTACAATGAGCAGTTCTTC.

The J gene is TRBJ1-1, the V gene TRBV5-4; TRBD1 agrees at 7 bases. Germline loops: CDR1 SGHNT, CDR2 YYREEE (reference sequence). This CDR3 is built from 13 residues. Trimming at V came to 9 bases and at J to 5 bases, leaving 10 bases not matched to a gene. The CDR3: CATGEGARTEAFF. The DNA of the CDR3 is TGTGCCACAGGGGAGGGGGCGCGAACTGAAGCTTTCTTT.

This clone is termed medium-sized. The gene calls are TRBV19 and TRBJ1-3, with 9 bases lining up with TRBD1. Germline values: CDR1 LNHDA, CDR2 SQIVND (reference sequence). The CDR3 contains 17 residues. J was trimmed by 4 bases and V by 5 bases; bases with no gene match: 12. The CDR3 region is CASSGYRDREPGNTIYF. Written as DNA, the CDR3 is TGTGCCAGTAGTGGATACCGGGACAGGGAGCCCGGAAACACCATATATTTT.

This chain joins TRBV7-2 and TRBJ2-7, with 7 bases aligning to TRBD2. V dropped 4 bases and J dropped 2; count of bases not matched to a gene: 11. The germline CDR1 and CDR2 sequences are SGHTA and FQGNSA. This CDR3 spans 16 amino acids. The CDR3 here is CASSSIFGGDTYEQYF. Written as DNA, the CDR3 is TGTGCCAGCAGCTCGATATTTGGGGGGGATACCTACGAGCAGTACTTC.

J is TRBJ1-4 and V is TRBV27; TRBD1 aligns across 7 bases. J was trimmed by 5 bases and V by 5 bases; bases with no gene match: 5. The germline V gene has CDR1 MNHEY and CDR2 SMNVEV (reference sequence). The CDR3 runs 14 residues. As DNA, the CDR3 is TGTGCCAGCAGTACAGGGGCTAGGAATGAAAAACTGTTTTTT. Protein: CASSTGARNEKLFF.

The V and J genes are TRBV3-1 (or the pseudogene TRBV3-2) and TRBJ2-3; D is unresolved. CDR1 is LGHDT, CDR2 YNNKEL, per germline (reference sequence). The CDR3 extends over 16 amino acids. V dropped 1 base and J dropped 0 bases, with 11 bases sitting between them. The CDR3 region is CASSQVNGASTDTQYF. The CDR3 DNA is TGTGCCAGCAGCCAAGTCAACGGCGCTAGCACAGATACGCAGTATTTT.

The V gene is TRBV5-5, the J gene TRBJ2-5; TRBD2 matches at 15 bases. From germline, CDR1 is SGHKS and CDR2 YYEKEE (reference sequence). The CDR3 consists of 19 residues. Trimming cost V 0 bases and J 0 bases; bases outside gene matches: 6. CDR3 nucleotide sequence: TGTGCCAGCAGCTTGGGTTTTGGACTAGCGGGGGGGTACCAAGAGACCCAGTACTTC. The encoded protein is CASSLGFGLAGGYQETQYF.

V usage is TRBV28 and J usage is TRBJ1-6; 7 bases map to TRBD1. CDR3 length: 17 amino acids. Trimming at V came to 5 bases and at J to 10 bases, leaving 17 bases not matched to a gene. CDR1 MDHEN and CDR2 SYDVKM come from the germline V gene. The CDR3 sequence is CASSLYSGGQRPSPLHF. CDR3 sequence (DNA): TGTGCCAGCAGTCTTTATAGTGGGGGACAGAGACCATCACCCCTCCACTTT.

This chain links TRBV6-5 with TRBJ1-1, with TRBD1 matching over 8 bases. The trim removed 0 bases at V and 1 base at J, leaving 1 base unmatched. The germline gives CDR1 MNHEY, CDR2 SVGAGI. The CDR3 has 15 amino acids. CDR3 in amino acids: CASSYSQGANTEAFF. The CDR3 coding sequence is TGTGCCAGCAGTTACTCGCAGGGGGCGAACACTGAAGCTTTCTTT.

The CDR3 protein is CASSYLFSYEQYF. The DNA for the CDR3 is TGTGCCAGCAGTTACTTATTCTCCTACGAGCAGTACTTC. The rearrangement joins TRBV6-2 or TRBV6-3 to TRBJ2-7; D gene unclear. The CDR3 loop spans 13 amino acids. V lost 1 base and J lost 0, with 4 bases in between. The germline gives CDR1 MNHEY, CDR2 SVGEGT.

This rearrangement joins TRBV10-1 to TRBJ1-1; unclear D gene. This CDR3 has 12 residues. Trimming cost V 1 base and J 6 bases, with 6 bases left between them. Germline-derived CDR1 and CDR2 are WNHNN and SYGVQD (reference sequence). The chain's CDR3 is CASSEYNPEAFF. In DNA, the CDR3 is TGCGCCAGCAGTGAGTACAACCCTGAAGCTTTCTTT.

In this sample, this clone turned up once. The chain couples TRBV30 to TRBJ1-5; the D is unclear. V lost 5 bases and J 5 bases, leaving 16 bases between the germline ends. CDR1 and CDR2 from the germline V gene are GTSNPN and SVGIG (reference sequence). CDR3 length: 14 amino acids. CDR3 in amino acids: CAWDTTLGHQPQHF. The CDR3 DNA is TGTGCCTGGGATACAACCCTTGGGCATCAGCCCCAGCATTTT.

The chain has TRBV28 and TRBJ2-2, with 7 bases lining up with TRBD1. The CDR3 has 19 amino acids. Germline V gives CDR1 MDHEN, CDR2 SYDVKM. Losses at the gene ends were 2 bases for V and 5 bases for J; bases not matched to a gene: 17. CDR3 bases: TGTGCCAGCAGTTTAATGAGGGGGCAGGGCACTTCGAGGACCGGGGAGCTGTTTTTT. This codes for CASSLMRGQGTSRTGELFF. The whole variable domain, remainder taken from reference TRBV28 and TRBJ2-2, is DVKVTQSSRYLVKRTGEKVFLECVQDMDHENMFWYRQDPGLGLRLIYFSYDVKMKEKGDIPEGYSVSREKKERFSLILESASTNQTSMYLCASSLMRGQGTSRTGELFFGEGSRLTVL.

This clone has just one count. The J gene is TRBJ1-5, the V gene TRBV5-6, with D hard to call. The CDR3 is 14 residues long. Germline CDR1 reads SGHDT; CDR2 reads YYEEEE. V shed 0 bases and J shed 4 bases, with 8 bases lying between them. In DNA, the CDR3 is TGTGCCAGCAGCTTGGTGGCAGATAATCAGCCCCAGCATTTT. It specifies CASSLVADNQPQHF.

V is TRBV28 and J is TRBJ2-4; D uncertain. This CDR3 is built from 15 residues. V was shortened by 3 bases and J by 0 bases, with 9 bases between the two germline ends. Germline V lookup: CDR1 MDHEN, CDR2 SYDVKM. The chain's CDR3 is CASSFEVLAKNIQYF. CDR3 coding DNA: TGTGCCAGCAGTTTTGAGGTATTAGCCAAAAACATTCAGTACTTC.